A selection of T cell receptor beta chains follows, all from one sample in a study of graft-versus-host responses after intestinal transplantation. Antigens of these TCRs are unknown. Here immunoSEQ multiplex PCR was the method, and the copy in TCRdb shows in-frame clones only, minus some. The sample carries 70,000 or so clones, around 82% recorded once. This specimen was unstimulated CD4+ T cells sorted from spleen or lymph node cells, taken before transplant. These receptors originate from a human donor who was the organ donor for an intestinal transplant. CDR3s leave out the opening cysteine and the closing phenylalanine or tryptophan. D genes are given only for firm matches. Expanded clones are given a class, and other clones once, few, many or no size at all.

d_call | cdr3_length | v_call | clone_size | cdr3_aa
. | 13 | TRBV28 | . | ASSLPGGGSTEAF
TRBD1 | 12 | TRBV6-1 | . | ASRRRQGITEAF
. | 15 | TRBV27 | . | ASSLTGERQRGAEAF
TRBD1 | 12 | TRBV6-1 | . | ASRTGWANEKLF
. | 13 | TRBV30 | . | AWSSLGHPNSPLH
. | 13 | TRBV7-8 | . | ASSARRSMGYGYT
TRBD1 | 11 | TRBV7-2 | . | ASSDRGLTEAF
TRBD2 | 12 | TRBV27 | . | ASSLVGGADEQF
TRBD1 | 11 | TRBV19 | . | ASSPITGARAF
TRBD1 | 13 | TRBV15 | . | ATSSWDRDRQPQH
TRBD2 | 14 | TRBV6-4 | . | ASSDSPSGVASTQY
. | 12 | TRBV9 | once | ASSEPTNTGELF
TRBD1 | 13 | TRBV25-1 | . | ASSETQGANSPLH
TRBD1 | 14 | TRBV4-1 | . | ASSQEDRHSNYGYT
. | 12 | TRBV19 | . | ASSVEMLNYGYT
TRBD1 | 14 | TRBV7-2 | . | ASSNRDRGLGYGYT
. | 14 | TRBV6-5 | . | ASSSSIQASDQPQH
TRBD1 | 15 | TRBV4-2 | few | ASSQGSGQGVADTQY
. | 14 | TRBV7-2 | . | ASSPSFDSRSMEAF
TRBD1 | 13 | TRBV27 | . | ASMDLGQGVNGYT
TRBD2 | 15 | TRBV9 | . | ASSFGTSGGVENEQF